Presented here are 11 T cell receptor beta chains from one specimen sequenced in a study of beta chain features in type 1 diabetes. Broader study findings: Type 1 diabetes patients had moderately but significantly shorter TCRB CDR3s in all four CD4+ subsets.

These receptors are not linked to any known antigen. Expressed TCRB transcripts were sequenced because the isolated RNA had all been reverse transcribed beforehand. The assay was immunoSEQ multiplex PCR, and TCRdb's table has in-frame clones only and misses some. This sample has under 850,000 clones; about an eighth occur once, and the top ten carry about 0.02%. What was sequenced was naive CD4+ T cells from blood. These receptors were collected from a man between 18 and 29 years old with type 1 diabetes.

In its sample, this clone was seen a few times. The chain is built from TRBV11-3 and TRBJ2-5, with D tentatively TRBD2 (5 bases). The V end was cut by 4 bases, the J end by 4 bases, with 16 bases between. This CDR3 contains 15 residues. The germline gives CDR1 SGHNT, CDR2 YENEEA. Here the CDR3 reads CASSSLYGVGETQYF. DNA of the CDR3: TGTGCCAGCAGCTCCCTATACGGGGTCGGAGAGACCCAGTACTTC.

Written as DNA, the CDR3 is TGTGCCTGGAGTGTGAAACAGGCCGGCACCTACGAGCAGTACTTC. Translation gives CAWSVKQAGTYEQYF. The chain is built from TRBV30 and TRBJ2-7; tentatively, D is TRBD1 (5 bases). Looked up from germline, CDR1 is GTSNPN and CDR2 is SVGIG (reference sequence). V was trimmed by 0 bases and J by 2 bases, leaving 14 bases between them. This CDR3 comprises 15 residues.

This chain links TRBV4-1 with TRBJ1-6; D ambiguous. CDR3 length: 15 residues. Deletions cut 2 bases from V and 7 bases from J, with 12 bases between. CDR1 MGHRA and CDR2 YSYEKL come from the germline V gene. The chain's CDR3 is CASSQSVPANSPLHF. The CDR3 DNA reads TGCGCCAGCAGCCAATCGGTGCCAGCAAATTCACCCCTCCACTTT.

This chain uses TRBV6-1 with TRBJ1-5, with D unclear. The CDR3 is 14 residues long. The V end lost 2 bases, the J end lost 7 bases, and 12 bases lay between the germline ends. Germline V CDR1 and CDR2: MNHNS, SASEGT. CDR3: CASSETWERQPQHF. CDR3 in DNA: TGTGCCAGCAGTGAAACCTGGGAGCGGCAGCCCCAGCATTTT.

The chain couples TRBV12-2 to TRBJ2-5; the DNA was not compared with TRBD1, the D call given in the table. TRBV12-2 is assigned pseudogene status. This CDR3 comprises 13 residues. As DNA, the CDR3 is TGTGCAAGTCGCTGGACAGGGGACGAGACCCAGTACTTC. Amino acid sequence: CASRWTGDETQYF.

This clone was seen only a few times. CDR3 residues: CSVTGRSGEKLFF. For the CDR3, the DNA is TGCAGCGTGACAGGGAGAAGTGGTGAAAAACTGTTTTTT. The chain couples TRBV29-1 to TRBJ1-4, with 7 bases fitting TRBD1. From germline, CDR1 is SQVTM and CDR2 ANQGSEA. Trimming at V came to 6 bases and at J to 7 bases, leaving 8 bases not matched to a gene. This CDR3 region has 13 residues.

For the CDR3, the DNA is TGCAGCGTGCTAGAGTCGGGCTCCTACAATGAGCAGTTCTTC. As protein: CSVLESGSYNEQFF. The chain is built from TRBV29-1 and TRBJ2-1; D not certain. CDR3 length: 14 residues. Trimming pared 6 bases from V and 0 bases from J, leaving 12 bases between. Per the germline V gene, CDR1 is SQVTM and CDR2 is ANQGSEA.

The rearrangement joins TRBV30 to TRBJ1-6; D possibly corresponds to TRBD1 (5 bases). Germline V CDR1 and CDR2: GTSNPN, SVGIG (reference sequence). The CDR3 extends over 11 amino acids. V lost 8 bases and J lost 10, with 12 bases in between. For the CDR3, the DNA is TGTGCCGGGGGTGTCGGGTCACCCCTCCACTTT. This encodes CAGGVGSPLHF.

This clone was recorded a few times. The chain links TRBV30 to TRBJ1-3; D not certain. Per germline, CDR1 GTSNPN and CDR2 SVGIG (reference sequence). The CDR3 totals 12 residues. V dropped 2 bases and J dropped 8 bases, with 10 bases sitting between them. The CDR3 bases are TGTGCCTGGAGTCTTGGTTGGGACACCATATATTTT. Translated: CAWSLGWDTIYF.

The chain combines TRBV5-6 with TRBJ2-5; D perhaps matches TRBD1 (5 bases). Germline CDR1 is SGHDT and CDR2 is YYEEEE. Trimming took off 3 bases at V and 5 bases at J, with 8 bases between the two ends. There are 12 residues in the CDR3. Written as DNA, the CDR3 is TGTGCCAGCAGCTCTTACAGGGAGACCCAGTACTTC. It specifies CASSSYRETQYF. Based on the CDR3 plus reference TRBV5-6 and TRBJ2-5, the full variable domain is DAGVTQSPTHLIKTRGQQVTLRCSPKSGHDTVSWYQQALGQGPQFIFQYYEEEERQRGNFPDRFSGHQFPNYSSELNVNALLLGDSALYLCASSSYRETQYFGPGTRLLVL.

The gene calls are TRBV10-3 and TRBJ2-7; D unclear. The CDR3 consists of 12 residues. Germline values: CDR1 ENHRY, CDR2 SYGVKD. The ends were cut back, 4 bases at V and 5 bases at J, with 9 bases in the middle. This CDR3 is CAISGDTNEQYF. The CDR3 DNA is TGTGCCATCAGTGGGGATACTAACGAGCAGTACTTC.